The T cell receptor beta chain described here comes from a study of T cell responses to AZD1222 COVID-19 vaccine. Looking at the study overall: Timing groups of about 4 and about 12 weeks for second doses were pooled.

Note on this clone: Its matching antigen is unknown.

General study results and limits: It should be noted that donors were predominantly white British and more often female, and clonal diversity was possibly underestimated. Repertoire sampling happened only post peak T cell response.

V was cut by 1 base and J by 6 bases, with 13 bases left in between. This CDR3 region has 14 residues. Germline V CDR1 and CDR2: SNHLY, FYNNEI. TCRdb keeps only in-frame clones here, not all; method: immunoSEQ multiplex PCR. This sample carries about 100,000 clones, roughly 87% of them seen once, and the ten largest clones take around 4.3%. The rearrangement uses TRBV2 and TRBJ2-7; D gene uncertain. The material sequenced was peripheral blood, taken on day 0 of AZD1222 vaccination. This sequence originates from an adult in good health. Here the CDR3 reads CASSEDLSVREQYF. Written as DNA, the CDR3 is TGTGCCAGCAGTGAAGATCTCTCAGTCCGCGAGCAGTACTTC.